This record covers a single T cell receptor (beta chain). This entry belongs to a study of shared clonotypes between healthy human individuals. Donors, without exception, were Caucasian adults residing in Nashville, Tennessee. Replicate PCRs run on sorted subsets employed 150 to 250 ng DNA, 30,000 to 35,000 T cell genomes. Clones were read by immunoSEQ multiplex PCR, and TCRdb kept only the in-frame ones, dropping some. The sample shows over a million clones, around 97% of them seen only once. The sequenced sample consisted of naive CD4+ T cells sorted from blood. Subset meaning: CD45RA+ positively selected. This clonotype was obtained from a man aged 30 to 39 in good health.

CDR3: CASSQDLPSGYNEQFF. DNA for the CDR3: TGTGCCAGCAGCCAAGATCTACCTAGCGGTTACAATGAGCAGTTCTTC. The chain joins TRBV14 to TRBJ2-1; 7 bases align to TRBD2. Germline CDR1 SGHDN, CDR2 FVKESK. V lost 0 bases and J lost 4; bases outside the gene matches: 6. The CDR3 is made up of 16 amino acids.